The source of this T cell receptor (beta chain) is a study of OX40 agonist ivuxolimab in advanced cancers. Study-wide background: It was ivuxolimab, an agonistic anti-OX40 (CD134) antibody, that patients were treated with. Study outcomes and limitations: Specificity for antigen went undetermined in the expanded peripheral T cells.

Method: immunoSEQ multiplex PCR; TCRdb's copy keeps in-frame clones and lacks some. This table has around 27,000 clones, roughly 82% appearing once. There are 12 residues in the CDR3. Trimming cost V 6 bases and J 9 bases, with 12 bases left between them. The germline CDR1 and CDR2 sequences are LNHDA and SQIVND (reference sequence). Comment on this clone: Its specificity is not known.

The chain couples TRBV19 to TRBJ2-4; no firm D call. The sequence came from an adult with an advanced solid tumor such as melanoma, head and neck, liver or kidney cancer. Specimen: CD4+ or CD8+ T cells sorted from blood, collected in a trial of the OX40 agonist ivuxolimab. In DNA form, the CDR3 reads TGTGCCAGTAGCTTCTTAATGGGCATTCAGTACTTC. Amino acids: CASSFLMGIQYF.